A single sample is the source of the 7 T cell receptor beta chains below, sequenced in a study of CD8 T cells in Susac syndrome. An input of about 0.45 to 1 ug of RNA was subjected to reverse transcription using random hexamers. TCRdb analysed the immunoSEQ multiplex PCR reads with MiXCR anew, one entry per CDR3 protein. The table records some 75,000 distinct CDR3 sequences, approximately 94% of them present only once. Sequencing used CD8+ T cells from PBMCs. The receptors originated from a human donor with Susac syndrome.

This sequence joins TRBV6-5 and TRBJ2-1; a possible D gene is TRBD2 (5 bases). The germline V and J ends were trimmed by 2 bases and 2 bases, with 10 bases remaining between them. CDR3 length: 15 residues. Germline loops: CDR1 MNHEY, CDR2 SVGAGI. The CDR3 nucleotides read TGTGCCAGCAGTTACGCCAGCGGTCCCTACAATGAGCAGTTCTTC. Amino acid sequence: CASSYASGPYNEQFF.

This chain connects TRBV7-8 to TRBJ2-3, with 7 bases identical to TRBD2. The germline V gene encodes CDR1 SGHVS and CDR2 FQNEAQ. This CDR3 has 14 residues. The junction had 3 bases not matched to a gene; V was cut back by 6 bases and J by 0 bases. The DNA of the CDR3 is TGTGCCAGCAGAGGGAGGGCGAGCACAGATACGCAGTATTTT. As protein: CASRGRASTDTQYF.

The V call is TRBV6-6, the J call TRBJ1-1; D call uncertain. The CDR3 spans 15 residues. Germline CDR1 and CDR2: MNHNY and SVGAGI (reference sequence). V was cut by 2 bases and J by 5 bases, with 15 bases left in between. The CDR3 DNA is TGTGCCAGCAGTTACCCGTCCGACATTGGAACTGAAGCTTTCTTT. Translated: CASSYPSDIGTEAFF.

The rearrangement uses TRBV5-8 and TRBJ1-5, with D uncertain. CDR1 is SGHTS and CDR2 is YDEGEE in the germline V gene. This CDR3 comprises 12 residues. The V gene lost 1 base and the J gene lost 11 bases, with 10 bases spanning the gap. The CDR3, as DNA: TGTGCCAGCAGCTTGAGCACCCAGGCCCAGCATTTT. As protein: CASSLSTQAQHF.

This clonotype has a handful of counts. The CDR3 reads CASSADFYEQYF. The CDR3 bases are TGTGCCAGCAGTGCGGATTTCTACGAGCAGTACTTC. The rearrangement uses TRBV6-1 and TRBJ2-7; unclear D gene. This CDR3 comprises 12 residues. V lost 4 bases and J 3 bases, leaving 7 bases between the germline ends. Germline V gene sequence: CDR1 MNHNS, CDR2 SASEGT.

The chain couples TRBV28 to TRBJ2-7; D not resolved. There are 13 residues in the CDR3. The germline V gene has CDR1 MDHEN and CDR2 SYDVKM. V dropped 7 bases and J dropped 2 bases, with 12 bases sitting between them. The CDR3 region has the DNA TGTGCCAGCAATCCCGGTGTTACCTACGAGCAGTACTTC. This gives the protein CASNPGVTYEQYF.

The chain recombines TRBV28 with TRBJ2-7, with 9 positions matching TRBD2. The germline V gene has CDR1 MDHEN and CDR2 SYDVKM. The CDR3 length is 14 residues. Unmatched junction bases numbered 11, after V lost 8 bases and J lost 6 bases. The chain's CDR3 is CASLNSGSSSEQYF. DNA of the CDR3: TGTGCCAGCCTTAATAGCGGGAGTTCTAGCGAGCAGTACTTC.